The clone carrying this T cell receptor (beta chain) occurred many times. The investigators amplified TCR beta CDR3 regions from RNA transcripts. The primer set for the first-round RT-PCR of the TCR CDR3 was HTBI. Via MiXCR, TCRdb re-called the multiplex PCR reads, giving one row per CDR3 protein. The sample records roughly 24,000 distinct CDR3 sequences, less than 45% being singletons. Looked up from germline, CDR1 is SEHNR and CDR2 is FQNEAQ (reference sequence). The V gene lost 1 base and the J gene lost 8 bases, with 17 bases spanning the gap. The CDR3 loop spans 15 amino acids. This sample was included in a study of T cells in Graves' hyperthyroidism and ophthalmopathy.

The specimen was blood. The V call is TRBV7-9, the J call TRBJ1-2; weak D call: TRBD1 (5 bases). This receptor was taken from a woman aged 30 to 39 with Graves' hyperthyroidism. This CDR3 reads CASSLVGLQGSGYTF. The CDR3 bases are TGTGCCAGCAGCTTAGTGGGTCTTCAGGGCTCGGGCTACACCTTC.